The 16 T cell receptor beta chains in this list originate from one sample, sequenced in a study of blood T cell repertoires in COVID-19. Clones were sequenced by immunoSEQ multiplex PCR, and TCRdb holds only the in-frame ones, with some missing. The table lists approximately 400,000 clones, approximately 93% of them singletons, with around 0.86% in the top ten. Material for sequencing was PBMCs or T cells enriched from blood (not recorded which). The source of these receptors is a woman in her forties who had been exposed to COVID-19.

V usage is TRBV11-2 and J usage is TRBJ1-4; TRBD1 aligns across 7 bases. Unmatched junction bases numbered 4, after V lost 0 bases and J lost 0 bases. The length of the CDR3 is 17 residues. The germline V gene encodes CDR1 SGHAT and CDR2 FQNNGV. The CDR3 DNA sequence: TGTGCCAGCAGCTTAGATCCCACAGGGGCAACTAATGAAAAACTGTTTTTT. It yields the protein CASSLDPTGATNEKLFF.

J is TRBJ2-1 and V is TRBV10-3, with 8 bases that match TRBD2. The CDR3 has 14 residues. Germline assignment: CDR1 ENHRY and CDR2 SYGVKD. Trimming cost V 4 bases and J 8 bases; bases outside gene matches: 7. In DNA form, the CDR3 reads TGTGCCATCAGTGTGGCCAGCGGGAGAGATGAGCAGTTCTTC. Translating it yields CAISVASGRDEQFF.

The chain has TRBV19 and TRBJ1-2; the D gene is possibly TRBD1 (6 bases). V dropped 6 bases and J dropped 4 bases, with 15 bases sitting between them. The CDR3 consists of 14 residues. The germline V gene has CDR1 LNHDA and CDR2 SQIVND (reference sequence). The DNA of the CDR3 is TGTGCCAGTAGAGCGGACAGACTTGCCTATGGCTACACCTTC. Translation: CASRADRLAYGYTF.

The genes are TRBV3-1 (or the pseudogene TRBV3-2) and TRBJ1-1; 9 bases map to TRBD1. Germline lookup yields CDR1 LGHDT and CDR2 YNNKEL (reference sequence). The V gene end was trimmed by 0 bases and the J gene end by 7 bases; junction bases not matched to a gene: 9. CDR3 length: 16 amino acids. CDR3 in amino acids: CASSQEKGQGKDEAFF. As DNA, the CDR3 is TGTGCCAGCAGCCAAGAAAAGGGACAGGGTAAAGATGAAGCTTTCTTT.

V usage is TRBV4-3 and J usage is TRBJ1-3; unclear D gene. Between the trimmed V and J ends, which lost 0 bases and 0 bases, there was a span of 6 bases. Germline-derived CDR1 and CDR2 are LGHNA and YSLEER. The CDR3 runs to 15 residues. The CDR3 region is CASSQEALSGNTIYF. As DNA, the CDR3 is TGCGCCAGCAGCCAAGAAGCCCTCTCTGGAAACACCATATATTTT.

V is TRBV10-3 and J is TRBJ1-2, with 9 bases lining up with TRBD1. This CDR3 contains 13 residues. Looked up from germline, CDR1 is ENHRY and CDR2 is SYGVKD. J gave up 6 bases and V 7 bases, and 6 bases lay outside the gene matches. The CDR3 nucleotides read TGTGCCATCACCCATCGGACAGGGGATGGCTACACCTTC. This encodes CAITHRTGDGYTF.

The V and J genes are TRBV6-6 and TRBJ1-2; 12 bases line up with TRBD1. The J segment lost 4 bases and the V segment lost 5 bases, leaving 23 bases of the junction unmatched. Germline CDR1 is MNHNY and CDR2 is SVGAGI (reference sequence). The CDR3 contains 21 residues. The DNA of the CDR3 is TGTGCCAGCAGTCAACAAAAACCGGGACAGGGGGCGCAGTATACTATCTATGGCTACACCTTC. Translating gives CASSQQKPGQGAQYTIYGYTF.

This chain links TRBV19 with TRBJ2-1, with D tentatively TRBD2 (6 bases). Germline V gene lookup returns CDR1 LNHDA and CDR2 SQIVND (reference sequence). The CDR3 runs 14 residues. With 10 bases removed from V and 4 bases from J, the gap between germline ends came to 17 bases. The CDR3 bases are TGTGCCACTACCGGGAGTGCGCCGTACAATGAGCAGTTCTTC. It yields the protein CATTGSAPYNEQFF.

CDR3 region: CASSLTLNYEQYF. The CDR3 DNA reads TGTGCCAGCAGCTTAACCCTAAACTACGAGCAGTACTTC. This chain joins TRBV7-8 and TRBJ2-7; D is ambiguous. This CDR3 has 13 amino acids. V lost 2 bases to trimming and J lost 3 bases, with 8 bases between them. CDR1 and CDR2 (germline): SGHVS, FQNEAQ.

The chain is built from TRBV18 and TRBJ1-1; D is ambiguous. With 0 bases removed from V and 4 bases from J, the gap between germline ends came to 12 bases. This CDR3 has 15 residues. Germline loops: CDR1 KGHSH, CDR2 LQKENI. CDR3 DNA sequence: TGTGCCAGCTCACCACCTAAAACAGAAACCACTGAAGCTTTCTTT. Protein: CASSPPKTETTEAFF.

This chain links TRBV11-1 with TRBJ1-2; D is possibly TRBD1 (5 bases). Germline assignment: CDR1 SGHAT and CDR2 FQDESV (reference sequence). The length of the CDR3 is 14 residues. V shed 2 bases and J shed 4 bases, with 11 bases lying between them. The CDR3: CASSLSGRAYGYTF. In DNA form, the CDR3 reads TGTGCCAGCAGCTTATCAGGGAGGGCCTATGGCTACACCTTC.

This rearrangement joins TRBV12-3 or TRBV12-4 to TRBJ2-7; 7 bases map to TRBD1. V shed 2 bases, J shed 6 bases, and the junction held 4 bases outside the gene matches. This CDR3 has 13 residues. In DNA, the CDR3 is TGTGCCAGCAGTTTAAACAGGGGCGGCGAGCAGTACTTC. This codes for CASSLNRGGEQYF.

The CDR3, as DNA: TGTGCCAGCAGTGATCTAGGACAGGGTTGGGAGCAGTTCTTC. Protein: CASSDLGQGWEQFF. This chain connects TRBV2 to TRBJ2-1; 8 positions agree with TRBD1. With 3 bases clipped from V and 10 bases from J, the junction kept 8 bases outside the gene matches. CDR1 and CDR2 from the germline V gene are SNHLY and FYNNEI. CDR3 length: 14 amino acids.

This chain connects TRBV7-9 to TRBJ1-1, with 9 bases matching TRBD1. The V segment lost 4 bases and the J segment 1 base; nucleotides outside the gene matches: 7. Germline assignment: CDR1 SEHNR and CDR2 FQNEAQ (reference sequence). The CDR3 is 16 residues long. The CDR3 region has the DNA TGTGCCAGCAGCTCTACCGGGACAGGGACGAACACTGAAGCTTTCTTT. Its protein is CASSSTGTGTNTEAFF.

CDR3 in amino acids: CASGLVAGSQYF. In DNA form, the CDR3 reads TGTGCTAGTGGTTTGGTCGCAGGGTCGCAGTACTTC. The V call is TRBV12-5, the J call TRBJ2-7; possible D gene TRBD1, 5 bases. V lost 0 bases and J 9 bases, leaving 9 bases between the germline ends. Germline CDR1 LGHNT, CDR2 FRNRAP. CDR3 length: 12 amino acids.

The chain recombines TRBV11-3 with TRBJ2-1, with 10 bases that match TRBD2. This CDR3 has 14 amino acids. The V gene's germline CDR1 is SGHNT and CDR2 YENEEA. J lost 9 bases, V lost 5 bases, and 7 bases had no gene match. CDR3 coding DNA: TGTGCCAGCAGCCCCGGGACTAGCGCCGTTGAGCAGTTCTTC. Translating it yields CASSPGTSAVEQFF.